The 28 T cell receptor beta chains presented below share a single source sample, sequenced in a study of cytomegalovirus exposure and HLA in healthy donors. A multiplex PCR was run with 60 Vbeta primers and 13 Jbeta primers. Repertoires were generated with immunoSEQ multiplex PCR, while TCRdb's copy carries only in-frame clones and drops some. This sample's clone table lists more than 140,000 clones. Specimen: PBMCs. These receptors all stem from a woman between 18 and 29 years old in good health and CMV-seronegative.

The chain is built from TRBV5-1 and TRBJ1-1, with 9 bases identical to TRBD1. The CDR3 totals 13 residues. The J segment lost 3 bases and the V segment lost 3 bases, leaving 0 bases of the junction unmatched. Germline lookup yields CDR1 SGHRS and CDR2 YFSETQ. Here the CDR3 reads CASSWDRDTEAFF. CDR3 in DNA: TGCGCCAGCAGCTGGGACAGGGACACTGAAGCTTTCTTT.

This chain joins TRBV7-9 and TRBJ1-1; D is uncertain. Germline loops: CDR1 SEHNR, CDR2 FQNEAQ (reference sequence). The CDR3 is made up of 15 amino acids. V was pared by 1 base and J by 0 bases, with 9 bases between. The CDR3 bases are TGTGCCAGCAGCTTAGGAGGAGGGCTGAACACTGAAGCTTTCTTT. As protein: CASSLGGGLNTEAFF.

The CDR3 protein is CASSLGSWNTGELFF. The CDR3 nucleotides are TGTGCCAGCAGCCTCGGGTCATGGAACACCGGGGAGCTGTTTTTT. This chain connects TRBV7-6 to TRBJ2-2; D not certain. The V and J ends lost 5 bases and 1 base respectively, with 11 bases between them. This CDR3 is 15 amino acids long. Germline CDR1 reads SGHVS; CDR2 reads FNYEAQ.

The chain is built from TRBV2 and TRBJ2-1; TRBD2 aligns across 7 bases. CDR1 and CDR2 from the germline V gene are SNHLY and FYNNEI. J was trimmed by 3 bases and V by 7 bases; bases with no gene match: 6. CDR3 length equals 14 residues. CDR3 DNA sequence: TGTGCCAGCAAACCCCTAGCGGTCTACAATGAGCAGTTCTTC. It specifies CASKPLAVYNEQFF.

The V gene is TRBV7-6, the J gene TRBJ2-7; 7 nucleotides agree with TRBD2. Germline V lookup: CDR1 SGHVS, CDR2 FNYEAQ. The CDR3 sequence is 17 residues long. J gave up 3 bases and V 0 bases, and 11 bases lay outside the gene matches. CDR3 nucleotides: TGTGCCAGCAGCTTAGCGTATGGCGGGAGCAACGGCTACGAGCAGTACTTC. Translating it yields CASSLAYGGSNGYEQYF.

CDR3 amino acids: CASSQDLRRASLLLTNYGYTF. The CDR3 coding sequence is TGCGCCAGCAGCCAAGATCTTAGGAGGGCTAGCCTACTACTTACTAACTATGGCTACACCTTC. The chain employs TRBV4-1 and TRBJ1-2; the D is unclear. V lost 0 bases to trimming and J lost 0 bases, with 26 bases between them. Looked up from germline, CDR1 is MGHRA and CDR2 is YSYEKL. This CDR3 region has 21 residues.

The rearrangement uses TRBV5-1 and TRBJ2-5; maybe TRBD1 (6 bases). The CDR3 consists of 14 residues. The germline V gene has CDR1 SGHRS and CDR2 YFSETQ. The V gene lost 0 bases and the J gene lost 1 base, with 7 bases spanning the gap. CDR3 loop: CASSLGQVQETQYF. As DNA, the CDR3 is TGCGCCAGCAGCTTGGGACAGGTCCAAGAGACCCAGTACTTC.

The chain combines TRBV6-5 with TRBJ2-7; TRBD1 might be the D (6 bases). Germline loops: CDR1 MNHEY, CDR2 SVGAGI. Deletions cut 1 base from V and 0 bases from J, with 13 bases between. This CDR3 is built from 16 residues. The CDR3 nucleotides read TGTGCCAGCAGTTACTTAGACAGGACCAGCTCCTACGAGCAGTACGTC. Amino acid sequence: CASSYLDRTSSYEQYV.

This chain's CDR3 is CASSGTPAADEQFF. The CDR3 nucleotides read TGCGCCAGCAGCGGGACTCCCGCGGCGGATGAGCAGTTCTTC. This sequence joins TRBV5-1 and TRBJ2-1; weak D call: TRBD2 (6 bases). Germline CDR1 SGHRS, CDR2 YFSETQ. The CDR3 consists of 14 residues. Trimming shortened V by 4 bases and J by 8 bases, and 16 bases separated the two germline ends. The full variable domain, completed using reference TRBV5-1 and TRBJ2-1, is KAGVTQTPRYLIKTRGQQVTLSCSPISGHRSVSWYQQTPGQGLQFLFEYFSETQRNKGNFPGRFSGRQFSNSRSEMNVSTLELGDSALYLCASSGTPAADEQFFGPGTRLTVL.

The chain employs TRBV19 and TRBJ2-1; the D gene is possibly TRBD1 (6 bases). There are 15 residues in the CDR3. Germline CDR1 LNHDA, CDR2 SQIVND (reference sequence). V lost 3 bases to trimming and J lost 4 bases, with 13 bases between them. CDR3 DNA: TGTGCCAGTAGTATGGGACAACTCCCTTACAATGAGCAGTTCTTC. It is translated as CASSMGQLPYNEQFF.

J is TRBJ1-2 and V is TRBV5-1, with a possible D match to TRBD1 (6 bases). CDR1 is SGHRS and CDR2 is YFSETQ in the germline V gene. CDR3 length: 11 amino acids. With 2 bases removed from V and 8 bases from J, the gap between germline ends came to 7 bases. CDR3 nucleotide sequence: TGCGCCAGCAGCTTTGACAGGGGCTACACCTTC. It translates to CASSFDRGYTF.

This chain links TRBV19 with TRBJ2-6; 7 bases are a match to TRBD1. With V trimmed by 3 bases and J by 0 bases, 5 bases remained unmatched. The CDR3 consists of 17 residues. The germline gives CDR1 LNHDA, CDR2 SQIVND (reference sequence). In DNA, the CDR3 is TGTGCCAGTAGTATCGAACAGGGGAGCTCTGGGGCCAACGTCCTGACTTTC. Protein: CASSIEQGSSGANVLTF.

This sequence joins TRBV2 and TRBJ1-2; possible D gene TRBD1, 6 bases. CDR3 size: 14 residues. V lost 6 bases to trimming and J lost 2 bases, with 13 bases between them. Germline-derived CDR1 and CDR2 are SNHLY and FYNNEI. The CDR3 sequence: CASRLTGANYGYTF. DNA for the CDR3: TGTGCCAGCAGACTGACAGGAGCGAACTATGGCTACACCTTC.

The chain couples TRBV9 to TRBJ1-5; 8 bases align to TRBD1. CDR1 and CDR2 from the germline V gene are SGDLS and YYNGEE. There are 14 residues in the CDR3. J gave up 6 bases and V 4 bases, and 6 bases lay outside the gene matches. CDR3 residues: CASSPGGGGQPQHF. The DNA for the CDR3 is TGTGCCAGCAGCCCAGGGGGCGGAGGTCAGCCCCAGCATTTT.

This rearrangement joins TRBV14 to TRBJ1-2, with unresolved D. CDR3 length: 12 residues. The V gene's germline CDR1 is SGHDN and CDR2 FVKESK. V shed 6 bases and J shed 7 bases, with 12 bases lying between them. This chain's CDR3 is CASSLGIGGYTF. CDR3 bases: TGTGCCAGCAGTCTCGGGATTGGTGGCTACACCTTC. Complete variable domain (other parts from reference TRBV14 and TRBJ1-2): EAGVTQFPSHSVIEKGQTVTLRCDPISGHDNLYWYRRVMGKEIKFLLHFVKESKQDESGMPNNRFLAERTGGTYSTLKVQPAELEDSGVYFCASSLGIGGYTFGSGTRLTVV.

The CDR3 here is CASSAQGAGETQYF. CDR3 sequence (DNA): TGTGCCAGCAGCGCACAGGGGGCCGGGGAGACCCAGTACTTC. V is TRBV11-1 and J is TRBJ2-5, with 9 positions matching TRBD1. V lost 5 bases and J lost 5; bases outside the gene matches: 6. From germline, CDR1 is SGHAT and CDR2 FQDESV (reference sequence). CDR3 size: 14 residues.

V is TRBV6-1 and J is TRBJ2-7; the match to TRBD2 covers 13 bases. The CDR3 is made up of 14 amino acids. Germline lookup yields CDR1 MNHNS and CDR2 SASEGT. The V and J ends lost 10 bases and 0 bases, in that order; junction bases with no gene match: 3. The DNA of the CDR3 is TGTGCCACCCGGACTAGCGGGAGCTCCTACGAGCAGTACTTC. This translates into CATRTSGSSYEQYF.

This rearrangement joins TRBV7-8 to TRBJ1-2; tentative D call: TRBD1 (6 bases). The germline gives CDR1 SGHVS, CDR2 FQNEAQ. This CDR3 has 16 residues. V was trimmed by 1 base and J by 4 bases, leaving 16 bases between them. The CDR3 is CASSLEVSLGGYGYTF. CDR3 bases: TGTGCCAGCAGCTTAGAGGTGTCTTTAGGGGGCTATGGCTACACCTTC.

The chain links TRBV7-3 to TRBJ2-3; 7 nucleotides line up with TRBD1. The germline V gene encodes CDR1 SGHTA and CDR2 FQGTGA. The CDR3 is 15 amino acids. J gave up 7 bases and V 5 bases, and 12 bases lay outside the gene matches. CDR3 sequence: CASSPEGARLNTQYF. The CDR3 region has the DNA TGTGCCAGCAGCCCAGAGGGGGCGAGGTTGAATACGCAGTATTTT. The variable domain in full, completed from reference TRBV7-3 and TRBJ2-3, reads GAGVSQTPSNKVTEKGKYVELRCDPISGHTALYWYRQSLGQGPEFLIYFQGTGAADDSGLPNDRFFAVRPEGSVSTLKIQRTERGDSAVYLCASSPEGARLNTQYFGPGTRLTVL.

Regarding this clone: Other DNA sequences of this sample code for an identical CDR3. This chain connects TRBV5-1 to TRBJ1-2; 11 bases map to TRBD1. The ends lost 2 bases at V and 8 bases at J; junction bases unmatched: 5. This CDR3 contains 14 residues. Germline CDR1 and CDR2: SGHRS and YFSETQ. CDR3 in amino acids: CASSLGRTGGGYTF. The CDR3 DNA reads TGCGCCAGCAGCTTAGGAAGGACAGGGGGCGGCTACACCTTC.

The chain employs TRBV2 and TRBJ2-5; D perhaps matches TRBD2 (6 bases). CDR3 size: 11 residues. Germline V CDR1 and CDR2: SNHLY, FYNNEI. V was shortened by 6 bases and J by 12 bases, with 14 bases between the two germline ends. DNA for the CDR3: TGTGCCAGCAGCAGGGACTCCAGCGAGTACTTC. This sequence encodes CASSRDSSEYF. Full variable domain (missing parts from reference TRBV2 and TRBJ2-5): EPEVTQTPSHQVTQMGQEVILRCVPISNHLYFYWYRQILGQKVEFLVSFYNNEISEKSEIFDDQFSVERPDGSNFTLKIRSTKLEDSAMYFCASSRDSSEYFGPGTRLLVL.

The chain joins TRBV21-1 to TRBJ1-1. TRBV21-1 is a pseudogene segment. CDR3 length: 16 amino acids. The chain's CDR3 is CASSPEYRSLNTEAFF. CDR3 nucleotide sequence: TGTGCCAGCAGTCCCGAGTATCGGAGCCTAAACACTGAAGCTTTCTTT.

V usage is TRBV10-1 and J usage is TRBJ2-5; 10 bases match TRBD1. J lost 4 bases, V lost 7 bases, and 9 bases had no gene match. From germline, CDR1 is WNHNN and CDR2 SYGVQD (reference sequence). The CDR3 consists of 15 residues. The CDR3 here is CASISLGQGIETQYF. CDR3 sequence (DNA): TGCGCCAGCATAAGTCTGGGACAGGGGATAGAGACCCAGTACTTC.

The J gene is TRBJ2-2, the V gene TRBV10-3; 9 positions match TRBD2. The trim removed 3 bases at V and 1 base at J, leaving 3 bases unmatched. The CDR3 is made up of 16 amino acids. From germline, CDR1 is ENHRY and CDR2 SYGVKD. CDR3 protein: CAISDLAGLNTGELFF. Written as DNA, the CDR3 is TGTGCCATCAGTGATCTAGCGGGATTGAACACCGGGGAGCTGTTTTTT.

V is TRBV12-5 and J is TRBJ1-1, with a tentative D call TRBD1 (6 bases). CDR1 LGHNT and CDR2 FRNRAP come from the germline V gene. This CDR3 is built from 14 residues. V gave up 7 bases and J gave up 6 bases, with 18 bases separating them. The CDR3 nucleotides are TGTGCTAGTGCCGGGGACATTGGGGTCCCTGAAGCTTTCTTT. Translation gives CASAGDIGVPEAFF.

The V call is TRBV6-1, the J call TRBJ1-4; D unresolved. Germline V lookup: CDR1 MNHNS, CDR2 SASEGT. Between the trimmed V and J ends, which lost 3 bases and 8 bases, there was a span of 13 bases. This CDR3 is built from 14 residues. The CDR3 DNA is TGTGCCAGCAGTGATCTGGCCACCGGGGAAAAACTGTTTTTT. Its translation is CASSDLATGEKLFF.

The chain links TRBV30 to TRBJ2-1; the match to TRBD2 covers 8 bases. The V and J ends lost 4 bases and 9 bases, in that order; junction bases with no gene match: 11. Germline lookup yields CDR1 GTSNPN and CDR2 SVGIG (reference sequence). The CDR3 is made up of 14 amino acids. DNA of the CDR3: TGTGCCTGGACCAAAAGCGGGAGTTTGGTTGAGCAGTTCTTC. Protein sequence: CAWTKSGSLVEQFF.

The chain has TRBV5-5 and TRBJ2-3; D might be TRBD2 (6 bases). Trimming shortened V by 4 bases and J by 0 bases, and 18 bases separated the two germline ends. CDR1 is SGHKS and CDR2 is YYEKEE in the germline V gene (reference sequence). This CDR3 is 17 amino acids long. CDR3 sequence (DNA): TGTGCCAGCAGCCGGGGACTTGACCCCTCTAGCACAGATACGCAGTATTTT. Amino acids: CASSRGLDPSSTDTQYF.